In this sample, the clone carrying this T cell receptor (beta chain) turned up many times. Its cognate antigen is unknown. This specimen belongs to a study of human T cells and chemical hapten exposure. The V gene lost 1 base and the J gene lost 10 bases, with 16 bases spanning the gap. CDR3 size: 14 residues. CDR1 SEHNR and CDR2 FQNEAQ come from the germline V gene (reference sequence). Broader study findings: Donors had alopecia, so their immune response may differ from healthy people's.

The time point: patch test 2, 6 weeks after DPC sensitization. Specified treatment: therapeutic diphenylcyclopropenone sensitization with weekly scalp DPC. MiXCR, applied by TCRdb to the RACE reads, yields one record per CDR3 protein. The sample shows about 400,000 distinct CDR3 sequences, over 6% of them seen only once. The source is a woman aged 18 to 35 with alopecia areata. Some clones in this sample may be carry-over from other donors' samples. The specimen was whole blood, collected in connection with sensitization to the hapten diphenylcyclopropenone (DPC). The V gene is TRBV7-9, the J gene TRBJ1-1, with D tentatively TRBD1 (5 bases). CDR3 sequence: CASSLVLQGSGAFF. CDR3 nucleotide sequence: TGTGCCAGCAGCTTAGTTTTGCAGGGTTCGGGAGCTTTCTTT.